Detailed here is one TCR beta chain. The antigen is unknown. The data originate from a study of T and B cells in COVID-19 patients. Study-level information: Of about 20 active-infection patients, 12 were critically ill with mechanical ventilation or extracorporeal membrane oxygenation.

Multiplex PCR with BIOMED2 TRB-A/B primer pools amplified TRB rearrangements. A single record per CDR3 protein comes from TCRdb applying MiXCR to the multiplex PCR reads. The sample consists of approximately 26,000 distinct CDR3 sequences, approximately 29% of them appearing once. Trimming pared 3 bases from V and 1 base from J, leaving 5 bases between. The CDR3 runs to 13 residues. Each TRB amplification used roughly 220-550 ng of genomic DNA from blood. Study-wide results and limits: Sorted SARS-CoV-2-responsive or tetramer+ T cells and CD4+, regulatory and CD8+ subsets were not yet sequenced. Patients with COVID-19 reportedly showed strongly skewed T cell receptor beta variable and joining gene usage.

The genes are TRBV12-3 or TRBV12-4 and TRBJ2-3; D is ambiguous. The sequenced sample consisted of blood. This receptor was taken from a human donor who had recovered from COVID-19. The CDR3 loop is CASSFQGTDTQYF. Written as DNA, the CDR3 is TGTGCCAGCAGTTTCCAGGGCACAGATACGCAGTATTTT.